The T cell receptor (beta chain) under discussion was sequenced for a study of neoadjuvant anti-PD-1 for oral cavity cancer. Turning to the study itself: Patients mostly received three to four biweekly nivolumab doses at 3 mg/kg before surgery. Around day 43, patients without progression received a fourth nivolumab dose before surgery.

Time point in this sample: after neoadjuvant nivolumab, at surgical resection. Patients were newly diagnosed with stage II-IVA oral cavity squamous cell carcinoma without prior systemic or radiation treatment. Cohort: HPV-negative, locally advanced oral cavity squamous cell carcinoma patients. Libraries were prepared by immunoSEQ multiplex PCR; TCRdb keeps only in-frame clonotypes and omits some of them. The data hold 9,700 or so clones, with about 61% observed a single time. The sample here was PBMCs, taken after nivolumab (anti-PD-1) treatment. This sequence originates from a person between 35 and 79 years old with oral cavity squamous cell carcinoma.

The CDR3 protein is CASWGARTTYNEQFF. In nucleotides, the CDR3 is TGTGCAAGTTGGGGCGCCCGGACGACCTACAATGAGCAGTTCTTC. The chain joins TRBV12-2 to TRBJ2-1; TRBD1 is taken as the D call from the table, unchecked against the DNA. TRBV12-2 is described as a pseudogene. This CDR3 spans 15 amino acids.